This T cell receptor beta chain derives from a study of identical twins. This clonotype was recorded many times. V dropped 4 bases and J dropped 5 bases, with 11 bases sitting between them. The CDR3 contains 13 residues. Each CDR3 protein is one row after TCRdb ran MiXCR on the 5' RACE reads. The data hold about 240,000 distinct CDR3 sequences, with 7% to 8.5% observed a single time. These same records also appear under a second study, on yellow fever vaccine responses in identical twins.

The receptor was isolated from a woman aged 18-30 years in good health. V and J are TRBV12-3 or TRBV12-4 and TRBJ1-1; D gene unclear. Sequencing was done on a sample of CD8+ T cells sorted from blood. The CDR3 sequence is CASSSHAGTEAFF. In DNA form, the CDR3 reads TGTGCCAGCAGTTCCCATGCCGGGACTGAAGCTTTCTTT.